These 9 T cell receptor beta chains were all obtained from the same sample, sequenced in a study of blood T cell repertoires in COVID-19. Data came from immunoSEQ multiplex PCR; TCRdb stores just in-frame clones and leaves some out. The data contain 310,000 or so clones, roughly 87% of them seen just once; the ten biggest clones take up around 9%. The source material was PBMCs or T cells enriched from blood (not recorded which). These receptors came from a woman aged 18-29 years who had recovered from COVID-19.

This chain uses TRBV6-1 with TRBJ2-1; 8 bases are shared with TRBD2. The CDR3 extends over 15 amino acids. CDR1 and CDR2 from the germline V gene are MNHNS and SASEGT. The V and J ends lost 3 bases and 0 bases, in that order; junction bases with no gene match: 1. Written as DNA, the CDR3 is TGTGCCAGCAGTGAGAGCGGGGGCTCCTACAATGAGCAGTTCTTC. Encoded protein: CASSESGGSYNEQFF.

CDR3 DNA: TGCAGCGTTGAAGTTGGGGCCACAGATACGCAGTATTTT. Translation gives CSVEVGATDTQYF. V is TRBV29-1 and J is TRBJ2-3; D possibly corresponds to TRBD1 (5 bases). CDR1 is SQVTM and CDR2 is ANQGSEA in the germline V gene. Trimming took off 1 base at V and 2 bases at J, with 7 bases between the two ends. The CDR3 is 13 residues long.

The CDR3 sequence: CASSRLAGENTGELFF. DNA of the CDR3: TGTGCCAGCAGCCGTCTAGCGGGGGAAAACACCGGGGAGCTGTTTTTT. The V gene is TRBV7-2, the J gene TRBJ2-2; 10 bases line up with TRBD2. The CDR3 has 16 amino acids. Germline values: CDR1 SGHTA, CDR2 FQGNSA. V shed 5 bases and J 2 bases; nucleotides not matched to a gene: 5. Full variable domain (rest looked up from reference TRBV7-2 and TRBJ2-2): GAGVSQSPSNKVTEKGKDVELRCDPISGHTALYWYRQSLGQGLEFLIYFQGNSAPDKSGLPSDRFSAERTGGSVSTLTIQRTQQEDSAVYLCASSRLAGENTGELFFGEGSRLTVL.

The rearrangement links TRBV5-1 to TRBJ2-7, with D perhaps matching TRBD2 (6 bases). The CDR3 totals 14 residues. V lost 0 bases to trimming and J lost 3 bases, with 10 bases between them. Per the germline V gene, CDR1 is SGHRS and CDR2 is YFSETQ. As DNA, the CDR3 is TGCGCCAGCAGCTTGGACGGGAGAGGCTACGAGCAGTACTTC. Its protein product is CASSLDGRGYEQYF.

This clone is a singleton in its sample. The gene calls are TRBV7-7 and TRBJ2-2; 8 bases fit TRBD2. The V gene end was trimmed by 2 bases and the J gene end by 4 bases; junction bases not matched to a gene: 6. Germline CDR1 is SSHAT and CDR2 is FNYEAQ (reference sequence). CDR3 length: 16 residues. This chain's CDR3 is CASSLFAAGGTGELFF. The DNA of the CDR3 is TGTGCCAGCAGCTTATTCGCCGCGGGGGGCACCGGGGAGCTGTTTTTT.

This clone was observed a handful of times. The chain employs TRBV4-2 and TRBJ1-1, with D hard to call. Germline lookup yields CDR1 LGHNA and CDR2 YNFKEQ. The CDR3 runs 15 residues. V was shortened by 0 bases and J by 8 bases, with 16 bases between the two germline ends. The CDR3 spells CASSQDSARGTEAFF. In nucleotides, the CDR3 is TGTGCCAGCAGCCAAGATTCGGCGCGAGGAACAGAAGCTTTCTTT.

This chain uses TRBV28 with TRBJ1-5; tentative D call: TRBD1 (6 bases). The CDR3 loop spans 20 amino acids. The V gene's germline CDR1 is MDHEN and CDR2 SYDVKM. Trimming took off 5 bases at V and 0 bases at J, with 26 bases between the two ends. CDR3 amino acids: CASSPPRGFGAPYSNQPQHF. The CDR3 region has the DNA TGTGCCAGCAGTCCACCCAGGGGTTTTGGCGCTCCTTATAGCAATCAGCCCCAGCATTTT.

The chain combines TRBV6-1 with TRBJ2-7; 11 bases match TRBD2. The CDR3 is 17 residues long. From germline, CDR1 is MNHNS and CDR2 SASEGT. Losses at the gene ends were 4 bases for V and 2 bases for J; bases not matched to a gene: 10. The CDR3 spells CASSGVGTSGRAYEQYF. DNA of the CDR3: TGTGCCAGCAGTGGGGTCGGGACTAGCGGAAGGGCCTACGAGCAGTACTTC.

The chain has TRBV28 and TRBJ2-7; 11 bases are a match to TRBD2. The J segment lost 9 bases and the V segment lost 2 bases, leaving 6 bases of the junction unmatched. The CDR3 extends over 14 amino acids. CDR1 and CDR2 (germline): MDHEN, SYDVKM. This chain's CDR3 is CASSLGTSGSGQYF. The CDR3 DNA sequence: TGTGCCAGCAGTTTAGGGACTAGCGGATCTGGGCAGTACTTC.